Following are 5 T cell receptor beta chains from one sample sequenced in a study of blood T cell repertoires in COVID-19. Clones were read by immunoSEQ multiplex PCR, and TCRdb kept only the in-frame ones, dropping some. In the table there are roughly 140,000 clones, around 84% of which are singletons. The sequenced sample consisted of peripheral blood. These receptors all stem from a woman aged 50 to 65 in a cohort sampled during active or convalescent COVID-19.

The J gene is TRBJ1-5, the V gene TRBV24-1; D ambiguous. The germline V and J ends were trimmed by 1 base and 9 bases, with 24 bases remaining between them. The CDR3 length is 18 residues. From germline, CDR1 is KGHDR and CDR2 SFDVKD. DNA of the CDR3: TGTGCCACCAGTGATTTCTCCCCCTGTAAGAGAGCAGAGGCGCCCCAGCATTTT. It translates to CATSDFSPCKRAEAPQHF.

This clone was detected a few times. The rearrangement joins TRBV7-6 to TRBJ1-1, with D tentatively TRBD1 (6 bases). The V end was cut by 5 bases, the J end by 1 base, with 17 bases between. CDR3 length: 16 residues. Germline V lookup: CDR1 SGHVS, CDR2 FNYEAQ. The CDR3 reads CASSPLGLGANTEAFF. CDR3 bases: TGTGCCAGCAGCCCTTTGGGGCTGGGGGCGAACACTGAAGCTTTCTTT.

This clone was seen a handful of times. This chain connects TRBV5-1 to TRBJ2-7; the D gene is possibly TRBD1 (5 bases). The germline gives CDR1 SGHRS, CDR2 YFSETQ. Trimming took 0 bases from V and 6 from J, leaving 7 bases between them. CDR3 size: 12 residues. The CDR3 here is CASSLEGVEQYF. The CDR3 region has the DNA TGCGCCAGCAGCTTGGAAGGGGTCGAGCAGTACTTC.

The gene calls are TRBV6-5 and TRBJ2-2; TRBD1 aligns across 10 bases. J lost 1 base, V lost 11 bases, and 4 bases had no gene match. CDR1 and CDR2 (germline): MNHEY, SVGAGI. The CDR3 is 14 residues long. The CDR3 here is CAGGQGGNTGELFF. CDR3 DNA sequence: TGTGCCGGTGGACAGGGGGGGAACACCGGGGAGCTGTTTTTT.

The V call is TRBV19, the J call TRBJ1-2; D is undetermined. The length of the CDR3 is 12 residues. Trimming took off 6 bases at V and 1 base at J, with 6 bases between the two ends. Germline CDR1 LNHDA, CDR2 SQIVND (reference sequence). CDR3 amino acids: CASSGVNYGYTF. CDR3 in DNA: TGTGCCAGTAGCGGGGTTAACTATGGCTACACCTTC. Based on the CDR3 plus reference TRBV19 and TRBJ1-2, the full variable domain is DGGITQSPKYLFRKEGQNVTLSCEQNLNHDAMYWYRQDPGQGLRLIYYSQIVNDFQKGDIAEGYSVSREKKESFPLTVTSAQKNPTAFYLCASSGVNYGYTFGSGTRLTVV.